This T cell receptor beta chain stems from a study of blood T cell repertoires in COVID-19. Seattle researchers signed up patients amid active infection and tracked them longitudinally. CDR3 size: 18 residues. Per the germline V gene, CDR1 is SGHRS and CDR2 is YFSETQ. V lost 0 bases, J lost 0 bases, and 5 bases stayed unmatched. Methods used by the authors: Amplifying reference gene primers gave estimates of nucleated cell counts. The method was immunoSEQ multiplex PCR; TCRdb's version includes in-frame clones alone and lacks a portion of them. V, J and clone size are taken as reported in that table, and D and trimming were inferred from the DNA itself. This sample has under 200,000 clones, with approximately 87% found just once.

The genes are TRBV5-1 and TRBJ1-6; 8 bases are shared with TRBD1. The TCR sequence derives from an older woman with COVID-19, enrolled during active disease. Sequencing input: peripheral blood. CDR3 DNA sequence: TGCGCCAGCAGCTTGGAACAGGGGGGAAGCTCCTATAATTCACCCCTCCACTTT. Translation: CASSLEQGGSSYNSPLHF.